Listed here is a single TCR beta chain. The target antigen is unknown. These data belong to a study of chemoradiotherapy in HPV16-positive cancers. On the study more broadly: Two HPV16-positive patients' cells yielded candidate HPV-specific clones and common motifs. Study results and limitations: Candidate HPV-specific clones and E7-related TCR motifs grew in tumor during treatment. HPV-responsive T-cell expansion during chemoradiotherapy was linked to improved recurrence-free survival in HPV16-positive patients.

CDR3 length: 15 amino acids. Trimming took 7 bases from V and 3 from J, leaving 15 bases between them. Germline CDR1 is LNHDA and CDR2 is SQIVND (reference sequence). Sequenced by immunoSEQ multiplex PCR; TCRdb stores in-frame clones only, minus some. The repertoire has about 66,000 clones, roughly 90% of them found once; the top ten carry more than 3.5%. The chain recombines TRBV19 with TRBJ2-2, with D possibly matching TRBD2 (6 bases). The source was blood, collected from a patient who underwent chemoradiotherapy. The TCR comes from a human donor with HPV-associated anogenital cancer. CDR3 in amino acids: CASTLPGGDTGELFF. The CDR3 DNA follows: TGTGCCAGTACCCTCCCCGGGGGTGACACCGGGGAGCTGTTTTTT.